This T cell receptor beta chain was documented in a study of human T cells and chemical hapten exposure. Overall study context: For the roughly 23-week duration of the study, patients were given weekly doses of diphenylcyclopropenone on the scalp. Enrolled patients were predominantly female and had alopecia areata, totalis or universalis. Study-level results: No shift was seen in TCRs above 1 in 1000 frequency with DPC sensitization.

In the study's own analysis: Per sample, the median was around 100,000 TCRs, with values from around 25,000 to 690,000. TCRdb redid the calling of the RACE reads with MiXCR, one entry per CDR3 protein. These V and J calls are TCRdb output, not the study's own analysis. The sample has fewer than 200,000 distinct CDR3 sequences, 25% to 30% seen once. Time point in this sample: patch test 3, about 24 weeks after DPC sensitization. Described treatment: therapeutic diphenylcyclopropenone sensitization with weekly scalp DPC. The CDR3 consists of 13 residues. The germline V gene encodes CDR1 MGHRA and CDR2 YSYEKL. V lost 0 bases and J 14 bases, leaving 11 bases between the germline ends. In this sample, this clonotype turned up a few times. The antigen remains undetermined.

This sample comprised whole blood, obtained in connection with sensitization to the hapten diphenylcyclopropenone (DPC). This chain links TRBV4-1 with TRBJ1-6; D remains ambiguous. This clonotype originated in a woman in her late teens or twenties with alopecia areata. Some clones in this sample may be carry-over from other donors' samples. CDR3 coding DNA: TGCGCCAGCAGCCAAGAGGGATTGGGAGCCCTCCACTTT. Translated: CASSQEGLGALHF.